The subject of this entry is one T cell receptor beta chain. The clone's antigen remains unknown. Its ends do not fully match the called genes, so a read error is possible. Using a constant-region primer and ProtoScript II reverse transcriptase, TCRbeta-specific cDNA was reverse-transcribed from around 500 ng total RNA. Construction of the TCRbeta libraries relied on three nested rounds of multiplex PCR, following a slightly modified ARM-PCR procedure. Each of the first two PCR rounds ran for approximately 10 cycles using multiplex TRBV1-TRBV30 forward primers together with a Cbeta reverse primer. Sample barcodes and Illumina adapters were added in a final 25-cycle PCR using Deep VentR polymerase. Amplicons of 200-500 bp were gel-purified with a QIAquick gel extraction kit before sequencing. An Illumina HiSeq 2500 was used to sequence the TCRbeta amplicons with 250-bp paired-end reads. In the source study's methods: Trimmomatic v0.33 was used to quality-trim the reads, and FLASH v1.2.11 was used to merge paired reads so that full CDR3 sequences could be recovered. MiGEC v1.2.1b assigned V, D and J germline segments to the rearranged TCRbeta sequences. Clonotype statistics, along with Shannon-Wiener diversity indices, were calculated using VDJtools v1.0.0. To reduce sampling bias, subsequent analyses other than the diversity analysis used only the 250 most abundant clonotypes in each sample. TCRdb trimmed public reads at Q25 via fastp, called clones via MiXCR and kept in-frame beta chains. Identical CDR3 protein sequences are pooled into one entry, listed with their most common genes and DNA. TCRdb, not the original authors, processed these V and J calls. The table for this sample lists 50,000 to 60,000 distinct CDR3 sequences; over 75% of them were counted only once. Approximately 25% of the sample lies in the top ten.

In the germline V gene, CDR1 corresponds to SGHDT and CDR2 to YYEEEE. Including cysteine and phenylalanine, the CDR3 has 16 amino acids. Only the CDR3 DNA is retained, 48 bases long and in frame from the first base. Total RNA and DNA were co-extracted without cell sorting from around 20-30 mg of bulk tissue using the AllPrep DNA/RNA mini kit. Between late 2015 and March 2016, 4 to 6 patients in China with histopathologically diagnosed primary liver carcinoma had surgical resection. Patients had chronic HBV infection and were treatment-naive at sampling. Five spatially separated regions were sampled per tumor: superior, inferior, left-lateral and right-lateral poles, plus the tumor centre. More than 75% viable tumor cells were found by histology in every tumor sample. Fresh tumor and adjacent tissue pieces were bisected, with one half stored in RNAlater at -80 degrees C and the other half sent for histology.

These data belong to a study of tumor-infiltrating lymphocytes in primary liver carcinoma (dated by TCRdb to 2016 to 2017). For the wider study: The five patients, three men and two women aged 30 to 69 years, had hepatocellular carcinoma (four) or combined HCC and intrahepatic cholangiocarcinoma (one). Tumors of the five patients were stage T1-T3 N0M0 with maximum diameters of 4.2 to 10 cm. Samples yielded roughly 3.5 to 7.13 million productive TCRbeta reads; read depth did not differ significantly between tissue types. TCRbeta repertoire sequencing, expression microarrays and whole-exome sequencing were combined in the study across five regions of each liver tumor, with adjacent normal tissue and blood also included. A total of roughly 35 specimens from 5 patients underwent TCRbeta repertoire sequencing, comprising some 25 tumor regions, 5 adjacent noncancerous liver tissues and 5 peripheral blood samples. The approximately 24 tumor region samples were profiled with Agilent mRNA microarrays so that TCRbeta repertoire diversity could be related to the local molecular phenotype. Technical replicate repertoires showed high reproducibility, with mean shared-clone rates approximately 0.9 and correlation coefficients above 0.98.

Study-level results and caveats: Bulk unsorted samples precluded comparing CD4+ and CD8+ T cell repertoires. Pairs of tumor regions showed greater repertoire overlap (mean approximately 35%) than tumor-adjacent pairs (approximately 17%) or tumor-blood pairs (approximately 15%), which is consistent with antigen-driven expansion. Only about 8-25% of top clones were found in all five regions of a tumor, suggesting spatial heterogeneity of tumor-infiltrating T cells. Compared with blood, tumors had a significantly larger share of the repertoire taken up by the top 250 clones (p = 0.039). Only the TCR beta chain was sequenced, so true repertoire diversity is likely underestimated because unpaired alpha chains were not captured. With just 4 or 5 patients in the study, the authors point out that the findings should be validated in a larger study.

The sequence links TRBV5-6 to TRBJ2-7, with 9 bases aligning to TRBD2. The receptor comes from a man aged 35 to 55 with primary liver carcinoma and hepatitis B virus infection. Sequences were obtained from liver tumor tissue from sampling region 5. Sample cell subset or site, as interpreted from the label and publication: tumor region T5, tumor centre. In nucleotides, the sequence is TGTACCAGCAGCAATACTTGGCGGGAGGGCTCCTATGAGCAGTACTTC. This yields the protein CTSSNTWREGSYEQYF.